This T cell receptor beta chain was retrieved from a study of cytomegalovirus exposure and HLA in healthy donors. The study, taken as a whole, reports: Analyzed later, most CMV-associated TCR beta chains appeared HLA-restricted. TCR association rates varied by HLA locus in a later analysis, with DRB1 highest and HLA-C lowest.

Vbeta (60) and Jbeta (13) primers were used in the PCR. Clones were sequenced by immunoSEQ multiplex PCR, and TCRdb holds only the in-frame ones, with some missing. This table lists nearly 200,000 clones. CDR1 is SGDLS, CDR2 YYNGEE, per germline. With 0 bases removed from V and 7 bases from J, the gap between germline ends came to 5 bases. This CDR3 has 12 amino acids. A note on this clone: The antigen is unknown.

What was sequenced was PBMCs. The clonotype originates from a boy aged 10-17 years in good health and CMV-seronegative. The chain recombines TRBV9 with TRBJ2-1, with D unclear. For the CDR3, the DNA is TGTGCCAGCAGCGTAGGGGCAAATGAGCAGTTCTTC. Its translation: CASSVGANEQFF.